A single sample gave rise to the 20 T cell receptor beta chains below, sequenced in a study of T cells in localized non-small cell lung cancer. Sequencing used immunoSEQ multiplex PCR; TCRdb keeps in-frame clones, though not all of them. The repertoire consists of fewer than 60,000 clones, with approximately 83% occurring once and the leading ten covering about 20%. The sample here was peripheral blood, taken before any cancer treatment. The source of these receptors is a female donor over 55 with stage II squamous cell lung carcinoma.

CDR3 sequence reads: CASIGPPMGYTF. In nucleotides, the CDR3 is TGTGCCAGTATCGGGCCCCCGATGGGCTACACCTTC. The chain links TRBV6-5 to TRBJ1-2; D is unresolved. This CDR3 region has 12 residues. CDR1 is MNHEY and CDR2 is SVGAGI in the germline V gene. The ends were cut back, 9 bases at V and 8 bases at J, with 16 bases in the middle.

The CDR3 loop reads CAWSVRAGANEKLFF. In nucleotides, the CDR3 is TGTGCCTGGAGTGTACGGGCAGGCGCTAATGAAAAACTGTTTTTT. The rearrangement links TRBV30 to TRBJ1-4; D is unresolved. The CDR3 covers 15 residues. Trimming stripped 0 bases from V and 3 bases from J, with 11 bases between. Germline assignment: CDR1 GTSNPN and CDR2 SVGIG (reference sequence).

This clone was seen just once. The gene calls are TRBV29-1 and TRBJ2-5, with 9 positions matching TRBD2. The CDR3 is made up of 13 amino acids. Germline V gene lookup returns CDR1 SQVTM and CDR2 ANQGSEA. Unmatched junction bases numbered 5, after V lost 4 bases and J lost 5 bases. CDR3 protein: CSVGRGGLETQYF. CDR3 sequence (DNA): TGCAGCGTTGGGCGGGGGGGCCTGGAGACCCAGTACTTC. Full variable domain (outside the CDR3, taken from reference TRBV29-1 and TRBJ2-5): SAVISQKPSRDICQRGTSLTIQCQVDSQVTMMFWYRQQPGQSLTLIATANQGSEATYESGFVIDKFPISRPNLTFSTLTVSNMSPEDSSIYLCSVGRGGLETQYFGPGTRLLVL.

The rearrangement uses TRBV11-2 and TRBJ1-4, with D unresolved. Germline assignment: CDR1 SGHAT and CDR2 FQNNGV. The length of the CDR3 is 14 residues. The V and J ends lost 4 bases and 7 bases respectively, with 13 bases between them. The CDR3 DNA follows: TGTGCCAGCAGCTCCTTCTCGATCCCTGAAAAACTGTTTTTT. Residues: CASSSFSIPEKLFF.

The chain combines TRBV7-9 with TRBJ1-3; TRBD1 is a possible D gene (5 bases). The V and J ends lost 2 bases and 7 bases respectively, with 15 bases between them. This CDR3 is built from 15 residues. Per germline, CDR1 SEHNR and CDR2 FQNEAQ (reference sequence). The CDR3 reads CASSLRGSLVNTIYF. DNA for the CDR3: TGTGCCAGCAGCTTAAGGGGATCTCTGGTGAACACCATATATTTT.

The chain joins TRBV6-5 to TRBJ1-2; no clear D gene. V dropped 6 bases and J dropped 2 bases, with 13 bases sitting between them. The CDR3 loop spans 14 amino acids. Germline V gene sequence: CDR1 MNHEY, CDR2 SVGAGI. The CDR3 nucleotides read TGTGCCAGCAGCCCCCATTCGAGGAACTATGGCTACACCTTC. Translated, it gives CASSPHSRNYGYTF.

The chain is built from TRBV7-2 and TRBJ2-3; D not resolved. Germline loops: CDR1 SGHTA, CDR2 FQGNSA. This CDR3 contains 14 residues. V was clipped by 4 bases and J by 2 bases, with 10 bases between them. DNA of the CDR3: TGTGCCAGCAGCTCACACACGTACACAGATACGCAGTATTTT. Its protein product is CASSSHTYTDTQYF.

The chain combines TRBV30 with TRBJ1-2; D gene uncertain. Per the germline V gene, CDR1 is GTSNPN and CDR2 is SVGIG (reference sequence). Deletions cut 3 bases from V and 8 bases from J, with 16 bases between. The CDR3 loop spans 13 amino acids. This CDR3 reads CAWSYGPSRGYTF. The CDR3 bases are TGTGCCTGGAGCTACGGGCCCTCTCGGGGCTACACCTTC.

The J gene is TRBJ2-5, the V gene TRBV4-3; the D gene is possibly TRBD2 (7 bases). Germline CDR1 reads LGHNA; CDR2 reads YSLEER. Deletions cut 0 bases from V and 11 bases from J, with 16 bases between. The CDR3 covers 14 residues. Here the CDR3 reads CASSQEVRGDKQYF. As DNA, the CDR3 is TGCGCCAGCAGCCAAGAGGTTCGGGGGGACAAGCAGTACTTC.

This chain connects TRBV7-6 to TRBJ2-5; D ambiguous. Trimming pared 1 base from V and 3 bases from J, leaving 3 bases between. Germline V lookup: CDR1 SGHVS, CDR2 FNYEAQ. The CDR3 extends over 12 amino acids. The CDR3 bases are TGTGCCAGCAGCTTAGGGAAAGAGACCCAGTACTTC. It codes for CASSLGKETQYF.

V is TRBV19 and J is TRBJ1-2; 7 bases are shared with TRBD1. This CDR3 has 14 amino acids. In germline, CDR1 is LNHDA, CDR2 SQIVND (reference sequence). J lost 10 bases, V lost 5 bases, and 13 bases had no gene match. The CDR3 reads CASSSPGTDIAYTF. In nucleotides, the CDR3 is TGTGCCAGTAGTTCTCCCGGGACAGACATTGCCTACACCTTC.

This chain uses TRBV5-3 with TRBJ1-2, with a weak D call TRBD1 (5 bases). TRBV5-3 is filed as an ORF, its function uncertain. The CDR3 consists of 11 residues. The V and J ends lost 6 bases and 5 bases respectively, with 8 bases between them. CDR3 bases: TGTGCCAGAAATGGGACTTATGGCTACACCTTC. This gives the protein CARNGTYGYTF.

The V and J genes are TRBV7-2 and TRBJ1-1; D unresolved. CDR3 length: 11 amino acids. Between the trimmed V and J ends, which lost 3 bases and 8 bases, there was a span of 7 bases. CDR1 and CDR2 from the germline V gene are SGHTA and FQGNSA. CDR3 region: CASSFQREAFF. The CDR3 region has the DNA TGTGCCAGCAGCTTTCAGAGGGAAGCTTTCTTT.

The CDR3 DNA follows: TGTGCCAGCAGTGGACAGGGGCGAGGTCCCTACGAGCAGTACTTC. Encoded protein: CASSGQGRGPYEQYF. The V gene is TRBV2, the J gene TRBJ2-7; 8 nucleotides align to TRBD1. The germline gives CDR1 SNHLY, CDR2 FYNNEI. CDR3 length: 15 amino acids. V was clipped by 4 bases and J by 2 bases; unmatched bases: 7.

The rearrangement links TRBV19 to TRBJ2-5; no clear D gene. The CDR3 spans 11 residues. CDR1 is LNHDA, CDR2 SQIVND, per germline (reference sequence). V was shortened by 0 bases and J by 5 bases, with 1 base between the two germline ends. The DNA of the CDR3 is TGTGCCAGTAGTATAGACGAGACCCAGTACTTC. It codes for CASSIDETQYF.

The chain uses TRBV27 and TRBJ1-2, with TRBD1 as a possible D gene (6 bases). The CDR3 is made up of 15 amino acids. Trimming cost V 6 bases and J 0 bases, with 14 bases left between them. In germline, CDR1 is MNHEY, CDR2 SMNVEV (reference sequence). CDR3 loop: CASRRMGAANYGYTF. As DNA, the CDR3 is TGTGCCAGCAGGAGGATGGGGGCTGCTAACTATGGCTACACCTTC.

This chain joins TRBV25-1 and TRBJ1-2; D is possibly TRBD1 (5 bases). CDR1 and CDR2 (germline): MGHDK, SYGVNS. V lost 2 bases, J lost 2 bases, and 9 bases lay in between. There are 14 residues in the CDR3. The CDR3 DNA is TGTGCCAGCAGTGAAGGGGCAGGGAACTATGGCTACACCTTC. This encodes CASSEGAGNYGYTF.

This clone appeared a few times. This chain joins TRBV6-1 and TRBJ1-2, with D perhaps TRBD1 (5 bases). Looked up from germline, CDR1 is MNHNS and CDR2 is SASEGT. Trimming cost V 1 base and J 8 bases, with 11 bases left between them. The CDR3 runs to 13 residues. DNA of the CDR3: TGTGCCAGCAGTGAAGAAGCAGGGAGCGGCTACACCTTC. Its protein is CASSEEAGSGYTF.

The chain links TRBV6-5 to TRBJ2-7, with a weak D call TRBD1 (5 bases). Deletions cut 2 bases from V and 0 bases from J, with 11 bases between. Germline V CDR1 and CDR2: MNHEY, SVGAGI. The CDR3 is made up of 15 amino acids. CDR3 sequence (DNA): TGTGCCAGCAGTTACACCTTAGGGGTCTCCTACGAGCAGTACTTC. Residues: CASSYTLGVSYEQYF.

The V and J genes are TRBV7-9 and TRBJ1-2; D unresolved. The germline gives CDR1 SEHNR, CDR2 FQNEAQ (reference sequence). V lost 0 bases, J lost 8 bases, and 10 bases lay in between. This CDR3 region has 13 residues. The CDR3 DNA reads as TGTGCCAGCAGCTTAGCGGGGTTGGGCGGCTACACCTTC. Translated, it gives CASSLAGLGGYTF.